Following are 5 T cell receptor beta chains from one sample sequenced in a study of identical twins. TCRdb reprocessed the 5' RACE reads with MiXCR, giving one entry per CDR3 protein. Of about 530,000 distinct CDR3 sequences listed, 20% to 25% are singletons. The same sample was also studied in work on yellow fever vaccine responses in identical twins.

Sequencing was carried out using CD4+ T cells sorted from blood. These receptors were collected from a woman between 18 and 30 years old in good health.

This clonotype was detected a few times. The J gene is TRBJ2-2, the V gene TRBV3-1; TRBD1 agrees at 8 bases. The CDR3 is 16 amino acids. V gave up 5 bases and J gave up 7 bases; unmatched junction bases: 12. Germline V gene lookup returns CDR1 LGHDT and CDR2 YNNKEL (reference sequence). The DNA for the CDR3 is TGTGCCAGCAGCGCCCGACAGGGGCTCCCTCTCGGGGAGCTGTTTTTT. Translation: CASSARQGLPLGELFF.

The chain links TRBV2 to TRBJ2-2; D may be TRBD1 (5 bases). Trimming cost V 2 bases and J 2 bases, with 6 bases left between them. The CDR3 loop spans 14 amino acids. CDR1 and CDR2 from the germline V gene are SNHLY and FYNNEI. CDR3 coding DNA: TGTGCCAGCAGTGAAACAGGAAACACCGGGGAGCTGTTTTTT. Translating it yields CASSETGNTGELFF.

This chain joins TRBV7-8 and TRBJ2-7; 9 bases map to TRBD2. The length of the CDR3 is 17 residues. Germline-derived CDR1 and CDR2 are SGHVS and FQNEAQ. With V trimmed by 8 bases and J by 2 bases, 16 bases remained unmatched. For the CDR3, the DNA is TGTGCCAGCTCGGAGTTAGCGGGAGTGAACAGCCCCTACGAGCAGTACTTC. Amino acids: CASSELAGVNSPYEQYF.

The chain carries TRBV4-1 and TRBJ2-5; 11 positions match TRBD2. The CDR3 is 17 amino acids. Per germline, CDR1 MGHRA and CDR2 YSYEKL. J gave up 2 bases and V 1 base, and 6 bases lay outside the gene matches. CDR3 region: CASSQGVAGGGQETQYF. For the CDR3, the DNA is TGCGCCAGCAGCCAAGGAGTAGCGGGGGGGGGACAAGAGACCCAGTACTTC.

The genes are TRBV27 and TRBJ2-1, with D perhaps matching TRBD2 (8 bases). The germline V and J ends were trimmed by 4 bases and 0 bases, with 25 bases remaining between them. CDR1 and CDR2 from the germline V gene are MNHEY and SMNVEV (reference sequence). The CDR3 runs 20 residues. In DNA, the CDR3 is TGTGCCAGCAGTTCCTTTAACAGGGGAAGCGGGAGTGGCTCCTACAATGAGCAGTTCTTC. Translating gives CASSSFNRGSGSGSYNEQFF.